These 10 T cell receptor beta chains came from one sample sequenced in a study of shared clonotypes between healthy human individuals (dated by TCRdb to 2018 to 2020). For the CD8 naive samples, CD45RO-negative cells were positively selected for CCR7, yielding a CD45RA+CCR7+ population from which TemRA cells were excluded. The library came from the immunoSEQ multiplex PCR assay. The immuneACCESS repertoire file appears here via TCRdb, limited to in-frame rearrangements. These files lack a portion of the clones; in checked studies, under half of the deficit traces to unresolved V genes, and the cause of the others is not known. The sample table contains about 2,200,000 clones; only one count was recorded for about 93% of them. The top ten constitute under 2% of the sample. Sequenced material: naive CD8+ T cells from PBMCs. Read against the paper, the sample's cell subset or site label means: CD45RA+CCR7+. Source of these receptors: a young man in good health. Some clones in this sample may be carry-over from other donors' samples.

The chain is built from TRBV9 and TRBJ1-4; tentatively, D is TRBD1 (5 bases). Per germline, CDR1 SGDLS and CDR2 YYNGEE. The CDR3 totals 14 residues. Trimming cost V 0 bases and J 8 bases, with 11 bases left between them. CDR3 sequence (DNA): TGTGCCAGCAGCGTAGTGGGGGGAGGAGAAAAACTGTTTTTT. Translating it yields CASSVVGGGEKLFF.

Comment on this clone: This CDR3 is also generated by other DNA sequences in the sample. The genes are TRBV19 and TRBJ2-1; TRBD2 is a possible D gene (6 bases). The CDR3 covers 13 residues. Germline loops: CDR1 LNHDA, CDR2 SQIVND (reference sequence). V lost 3 bases and J lost 4, with 7 bases in between. DNA for the CDR3: TGTGCCAGTAGTATCGCGGGGTACAATGAGCAGTTCTTC. This translates into CASSIAGYNEQFF.

This clone was detected once. The chain couples TRBV7-2 to TRBJ2-7; 7 bases align to TRBD2. The CDR3 length is 15 residues. V shed 5 bases and J 2 bases; nucleotides not matched to a gene: 9. Germline CDR1 is SGHTA and CDR2 is FQGNSA. As DNA, the CDR3 is TGTGCCAGCAGCCAGGACTTGGGGAGGGCCTACGAGCAGTACTTC. Its protein is CASSQDLGRAYEQYF.

This chain uses TRBV19 with TRBJ2-5; D is undetermined. The CDR3 runs 13 residues. Germline CDR1 LNHDA, CDR2 SQIVND (reference sequence). V was pared by 10 bases and J by 7 bases, with 19 bases between. CDR3 region: CATATADVGTQYF. DNA for the CDR3: TGTGCCACCGCGACGGCAGACGTCGGGACCCAGTACTTC.

V is TRBV5-1 and J is TRBJ1-3; D ambiguous. This CDR3 region has 14 residues. Germline-derived CDR1 and CDR2 are SGHRS and YFSETQ. The V end was cut by 3 bases, the J end by 0 bases, with 7 bases between. In DNA form, the CDR3 reads TGCGCCAGCAGCTGGGCGGGCTCTGGAAACACCATATATTTT. This codes for CASSWAGSGNTIYF. The whole variable domain, remainder taken from reference TRBV5-1 and TRBJ1-3, is KAGVTQTPRYLIKTRGQQVTLSCSPISGHRSVSWYQQTPGQGLQFLFEYFSETQRNKGNFPGRFSGRQFSNSRSEMNVSTLELGDSALYLCASSWAGSGNTIYFGEGSWLTVV.

This chain connects TRBV11-1 to TRBJ2-7; TRBD2 matches 11 bases. Germline CDR1 SGHAT, CDR2 FQDESV (reference sequence). With 5 bases clipped from V and 7 bases from J, the junction kept 4 bases outside the gene matches. The CDR3 extends over 13 amino acids. The CDR3 sequence is CASSATSGTEQYF. In DNA form, the CDR3 reads TGTGCCAGCAGCGCGACTAGCGGGACTGAGCAGTACTTC.

V usage is TRBV7-9 and J usage is TRBJ2-4; TRBD1 is a possible D gene (6 bases). The germline CDR1 and CDR2 sequences are SEHNR and FQNEAQ (reference sequence). This CDR3 is built from 12 residues. Trimming took off 0 bases at V and 16 bases at J, with 13 bases between the two ends. This CDR3 is CASSLAQGARYF. Written as DNA, the CDR3 is TGTGCCAGCAGCTTAGCACAGGGTGCTCGATACTTC.

The V gene is TRBV27, the J gene TRBJ2-2, with unresolved D. Per the germline V gene, CDR1 is MNHEY and CDR2 is SMNVEV (reference sequence). The CDR3 totals 11 residues. V gave up 6 bases and J gave up 7 bases, with 6 bases separating them. The CDR3 region has the DNA TGTGCCAGCAGCGCTAACGGGGAGCTGTTTTTT. Protein product: CASSANGELFF.

The chain joins TRBV30 to TRBJ2-1, with D unclear. CDR1 and CDR2 from the germline V gene are GTSNPN and SVGIG (reference sequence). The CDR3 covers 15 residues. Trimming took 0 bases from V and 5 from J, leaving 14 bases between them. Here the CDR3 reads CAWSVKRPADNEQFF. The CDR3 DNA reads TGTGCCTGGAGTGTTAAAAGGCCGGCAGACAATGAGCAGTTCTTC. The full variable domain, rest sourced from reference TRBV30 and TRBJ2-1, is SQTIHQWPATLVQPVGSPLSLECTVEGTSNPNLYWYRQAAGRGLQLLFYSVGIGQISSEVPQNLSASRPQDRQFILSSKKLLLSDSGFYLCAWSVKRPADNEQFFGPGTRLTVL.

The chain links TRBV5-6 to TRBJ2-3, with 11 bases that match TRBD2. V was pared by 3 bases and J by 3 bases, with 6 bases of the junction left unmatched. The CDR3 is made up of 16 amino acids. Germline V gene lookup returns CDR1 SGHDT and CDR2 YYEEEE. CDR3 region: CASSWLLAGVTDTQYF. The CDR3 DNA reads as TGTGCCAGCAGCTGGTTACTAGCGGGAGTGACAGATACGCAGTATTTT.